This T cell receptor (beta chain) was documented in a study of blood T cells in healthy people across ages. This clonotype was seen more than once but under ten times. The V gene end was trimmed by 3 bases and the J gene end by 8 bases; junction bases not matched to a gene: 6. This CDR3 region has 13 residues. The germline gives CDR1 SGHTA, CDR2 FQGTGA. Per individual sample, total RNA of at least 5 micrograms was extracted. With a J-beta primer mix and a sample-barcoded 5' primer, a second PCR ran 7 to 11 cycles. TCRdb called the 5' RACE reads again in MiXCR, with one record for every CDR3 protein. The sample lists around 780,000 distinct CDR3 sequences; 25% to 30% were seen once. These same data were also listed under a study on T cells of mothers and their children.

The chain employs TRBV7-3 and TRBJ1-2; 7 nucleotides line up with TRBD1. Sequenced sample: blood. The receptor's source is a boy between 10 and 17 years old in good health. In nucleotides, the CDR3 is TGTGCCAGCAGCTTGGCAGGGGGTCAGGGCTACACCTTC. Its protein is CASSLAGGQGYTF.